This TCR beta chain is from a study of T cell repertoires in cytomegalovirus infection. This clonotype has ten or more counts. TCRdb re-called the reads with MiXCR, one entry per CDR3 protein. Here the sample spans 65,000 to 90,000 distinct CDR3 sequences, less than 4.5% being singletons. The CDR3 covers 13 residues. Germline CDR1 is LGHNA and CDR2 is YSLEER. V lost 4 bases, J lost 5 bases, and 4 bases stayed unmatched. This sequence was found in a human donor in good health (CMV status not recorded). Some clones in this sample may be carry-over from other donors' samples. Source material: PBMCs. The J gene is TRBJ2-5, the V gene TRBV4-3, with 7 bases identical to TRBD1. The DNA for the CDR3 is TGCGCCAGCAGCCGTAGGGGGCACGAGACCCAGTACTTC. The encoded protein is CASSRRGHETQYF.